This T cell receptor beta chain was obtained from a study of blood T cell repertoires in COVID-19. Assay used: immunoSEQ multiplex PCR; TCRdb lists only in-frame clones, some missing. The sample includes roughly 220,000 clones, 84% of them seen just once. Germline CDR1 is SGHDT and CDR2 is YYEEEE. V was clipped by 3 bases and J by 4 bases, with 25 bases between them. CDR3 length: 18 amino acids. The sample taken for sequencing was peripheral blood. The sequence was obtained from a woman aged 40 to 55 who had recovered from COVID-19. This chain links TRBV5-6 with TRBJ1-1, with D perhaps TRBD1 (6 bases). CDR3 sequence reads: CASSSWGGGRGVGTEAFF. CDR3 DNA sequence: TGTGCCAGCAGCTCCTGGGGCGGGGGGCGCGGTGTGGGCACTGAAGCTTTCTTT.